Following are 19 T cell receptor beta chains from one sample sequenced in a study of cytomegalovirus exposure and HLA in healthy donors. PCR primers comprised 60 Vbeta and 13 Jbeta primers. The table came from immunoSEQ multiplex PCR; TCRdb's copy has only in-frame clones and leaves some out. Found here are around 78,000 clones, over 55% of them singletons; the top ten hold less than 7.5%. Sequencing input: PBMCs. All receptors derive from a man aged 25 to 40 in good health and CMV-seropositive.

This clone turned up a few times. The CDR3 is CASSPVAGDFHEQYF. The CDR3 coding sequence is TGTGCCAGCAGCCCCGTGGCAGGGGATTTTCACGAGCAGTACTTC. The chain joins TRBV11-2 to TRBJ2-7; D is possibly TRBD1 (6 bases). The germline CDR1 and CDR2 sequences are SGHAT and FQNNGV. Between the trimmed V and J ends, which lost 5 bases and 5 bases, there was a span of 19 bases. This CDR3 has 15 amino acids.

This clone was counted between two and nine times. J is TRBJ1-1 and V is TRBV28, with 9 bases fitting TRBD1. Trimming removed 2 bases from V and 5 bases from J; junction bases left unmatched: 6. The CDR3 is 15 residues long. Germline lookup yields CDR1 MDHEN and CDR2 SYDVKM. The CDR3, as DNA: TGTGCCAGCAGTTTAACCGGGACAGGGCAAACTGAAGCTTTCTTT. Amino acid sequence: CASSLTGTGQTEAFF. Looking up the rest from reference TRBV28 and TRBJ1-1 gives the full variable domain: DVKVTQSSRYLVKRTGEKVFLECVQDMDHENMFWYRQDPGLGLRLIYFSYDVKMKEKGDIPEGYSVSREKKERFSLILESASTNQTSMYLCASSLTGTGQTEAFFGQGTRLTVV.

The J gene is TRBJ2-1, the V gene TRBV9, with 8 bases identical to TRBD2. Trimming removed 4 bases from V and 9 bases from J; junction bases left unmatched: 6. CDR3 length: 13 residues. CDR1 SGDLS and CDR2 YYNGEE come from the germline V gene. CDR3 sequence: CASSSGLEVEQFF. The DNA of the CDR3 is TGTGCCAGCAGCTCGGGACTAGAGGTTGAGCAGTTCTTC.

The CDR3 is CASARRGVTDTQYF. CDR3 bases: TGTGCCAGCGCCCGGCGGGGGGTCACAGATACGCAGTATTTT. The chain recombines TRBV6-5 with TRBJ2-3, with TRBD2 identical over 8 bases. The ends lost 8 bases at V and 2 bases at J; junction bases unmatched: 6. The CDR3 spans 14 residues. Germline V lookup: CDR1 MNHEY, CDR2 SVGAGI.

This clone was found a few times. CDR3 DNA: TGTGCCAGCAGTGATTTGACAGGGGGTTCCGTAGACACCGGGGAGCTGTTTTTT. It specifies CASSDLTGGSVDTGELFF. The genes are TRBV25-1 and TRBJ2-2, with 9 bases matching TRBD1. With 3 bases clipped from V and 3 bases from J, the junction kept 11 bases outside the gene matches. CDR1 is MGHDK, CDR2 SYGVNS, per germline. The CDR3 totals 18 residues.

Regarding this clone: It is unclear where the CDR3 begins or ends on the DNA, so no DNA is shown, and the CDR3 is as TCRdb lists it. This chain uses TRBV28 with TRBJ2-1; no DNA check was done on the table's D call, TRBD1. The CDR3 is 16 amino acids in total, end residues counted. Germline CDR1 is MDHEN and CDR2 is SYDVKM. The CDR3: CASSFGPGVAYNEQFF.

This clone was counted a single time. The gene calls are TRBV9 and TRBJ2-1; 7 bases are shared with TRBD1. Per the germline V gene, CDR1 is SGDLS and CDR2 is YYNGEE. This CDR3 spans 13 amino acids. V lost 8 bases, J lost 6 bases, and 8 bases stayed unmatched. CDR3 sequence reads: CASALTGPNEQFF. CDR3 bases: TGTGCCAGTGCGCTGACAGGGCCCAATGAGCAGTTCTTC.

V and J are TRBV6-5 and TRBJ1-2, with D possibly TRBD1 on 5 matching bases. Per germline, CDR1 MNHEY and CDR2 SVGAGI. Trimming shortened V by 7 bases and J by 2 bases, and 8 bases separated the two germline ends. The CDR3 runs to 12 residues. DNA for the CDR3: TGTGCCAGCATGGGGCCGAACTATGGCTACACCTTC. It encodes CASMGPNYGYTF.

CDR3 in amino acids: CASSLNTGTSGGSYNEQFF. For the CDR3, the DNA is TGTGCCAGCAGTCTAAATACCGGGACTAGCGGGGGAAGCTACAATGAGCAGTTCTTC. The chain uses TRBV27 and TRBJ2-1; 14 bases line up with TRBD2. CDR3 length: 19 residues. Germline assignment: CDR1 MNHEY and CDR2 SMNVEV (reference sequence). Trimming took 5 bases from V and 3 from J; bases not matched to a gene: 12.

This clone has a single count. The chain employs TRBV30 and TRBJ1-6, with TRBD1 as a possible D gene (5 bases). Trimming pared 3 bases from V and 8 bases from J, leaving 5 bases between. The CDR3 contains 11 residues. Germline values: CDR1 GTSNPN, CDR2 SVGIG (reference sequence). The CDR3 nucleotides are TGTGCCTGGAGCAGGGATTCACCCCTCCACTTT. This translates into CAWSRDSPLHF.

V usage is TRBV13 and J usage is TRBJ2-4, with TRBD2 identical over 9 bases. This CDR3 is built from 15 residues. Looked up from germline, CDR1 is PRHDT and CDR2 is FYEKMQ (reference sequence). Germline trimming cut 7 bases from V and 7 bases from J; bases unmatched to any gene: 11. The CDR3 region is CASTLSGSAINIQYF. CDR3 coding DNA: TGTGCCAGCACCCTTAGCGGGAGTGCGATCAACATTCAGTACTTC.

The rearrangement links TRBV19 to TRBJ2-1; D is unclear. The CDR3 has 13 amino acids. The V end lost 2 bases, the J end lost 6 bases, and 8 bases lay between the germline ends. The germline V gene has CDR1 LNHDA and CDR2 SQIVND (reference sequence). CDR3 coding DNA: TGTGCCAGTAGTATAAATACCGGCAATGAGCAGTTCTTC. It is translated as CASSINTGNEQFF.

V and J are TRBV13 and TRBJ2-4, with a weak D call TRBD1 (6 bases). Germline V gene data show CDR1 as PRHDT and CDR2 as FYEKMQ (reference sequence). V lost 2 bases, J lost 1 base, and 9 bases lay in between. CDR3 length: 15 residues. This CDR3 is CASSLSGAAKNIQYF. CDR3 in DNA: TGTGCCAGCAGCTTATCAGGGGCTGCCAAAAACATTCAGTACTTC.

The chain is built from TRBV21-1 and TRBJ2-2; the D call of TRBD1 is as the table states it, not checked on the DNA. TRBV21-1 is a recognized pseudogene. There are 15 residues in the CDR3. The DNA of the CDR3 is TGTGCCAGCAGCCAGGGGACAGCGAACACCGGGGAGCTGTTTTTT. Protein: CASSQGTANTGELFF.

This clone appeared a few times. V and J are TRBV4-1 and TRBJ1-2; TRBD1 is a possible D gene (6 bases). The V end lost 2 bases, the J end lost 2 bases, and 12 bases lay between the germline ends. Looked up from germline, CDR1 is MGHRA and CDR2 is YSYEKL. The CDR3 runs to 15 residues. This CDR3 is CASSQPVQGNYGYTF. For the CDR3, the DNA is TGCGCCAGCAGCCAACCTGTTCAGGGGAACTATGGCTACACCTTC.

A few counts support this clone. This chain joins TRBV5-1 and TRBJ2-5; 8 bases align to TRBD2. The CDR3 length is 15 residues. The J segment lost 5 bases and the V segment lost 0 bases, leaving 6 bases of the junction unmatched. Germline CDR1 SGHRS, CDR2 YFSETQ. The CDR3 nucleotides are TGCGCCAGCAGCTTGGAATCGGGAGGGCGGGAGACCCAGTACTTC. It yields the protein CASSLESGGRETQYF. The full variable domain, completed using reference TRBV5-1 and TRBJ2-5, is KAGVTQTPRYLIKTRGQQVTLSCSPISGHRSVSWYQQTPGQGLQFLFEYFSETQRNKGNFPGRFSGRQFSNSRSEMNVSTLELGDSALYLCASSLESGGRETQYFGPGTRLLVL.

The gene calls are TRBV6-5 and TRBJ1-2, with a possible D match to TRBD1 (5 bases). In germline, CDR1 is MNHEY, CDR2 SVGAGI. The germline V and J ends were trimmed by 2 bases and 6 bases, with 16 bases remaining between them. The CDR3 is 15 residues long. CDR3 coding DNA: TGTGCCAGCAGTTACAACTTTCAGGGCCCTAATGGCTACACCTTC. Encoded protein: CASSYNFQGPNGYTF.

V and J are TRBV27 and TRBJ2-5; 7 bases align to TRBD1. The CDR3 spans 13 residues. Germline-derived CDR1 and CDR2 are MNHEY and SMNVEV (reference sequence). Losses at the gene ends were 6 bases for V and 5 bases for J; bases not matched to a gene: 6. The CDR3 loop is CASSRDRDETQYF. DNA for the CDR3: TGTGCCAGCAGCCGAGACAGGGACGAGACCCAGTACTTC.

This clone turned up a few times. The chain links TRBV5-4 to TRBJ1-2; 9 bases are shared with TRBD1. V shed 4 bases, J shed 8 bases, and the junction held 6 bases outside the gene matches. Germline lookup yields CDR1 SGHNT and CDR2 YYREEE (reference sequence). CDR3 length: 13 amino acids. As DNA, the CDR3 is TGTGCCAGCAGCACGGGACAGGGTTCCGGCTACACCTTC. Protein: CASSTGQGSGYTF.